The clone carrying this T cell receptor (beta chain) came up once. This sample is drawn from a study of OX40 agonist ivuxolimab in advanced cancers. As for the study in general: Dose-escalation subjects each had hepatocellular carcinoma, melanoma, renal cell or head and neck cancer. Of mixed ages from 23 to 79 and averaging approximately 60 years, the group was over 80% male.

Autoimmune disease history or systemic immunosuppression barred patients. Here immunoSEQ multiplex PCR was the method, and the copy in TCRdb shows in-frame clones only, minus some. The data contain more than 30,000 clones, about 81% of them seen just once; the ten biggest clones take up 22%. Material: CD4+ or CD8+ T cells sorted from blood, obtained in a trial of the OX40 agonist ivuxolimab. The receptor was isolated from an adult with an advanced solid tumor such as melanoma, head and neck, liver or kidney cancer.

CDR3 amino acids: CASRGDGGVKTTF. The CDR3 DNA reads as TGTGCCAGCAGGGGGGACGGTGGGGTAAAGACTACCTTC. The rearrangement joins TRBV2 to TRBJ1-2, with D possibly TRBD1 on 5 matching bases. V lost 6 bases, J lost 14 bases, and 22 bases lay in between. The germline V gene encodes CDR1 SNHLY and CDR2 FYNNEI. The CDR3 sequence is 13 residues long.